This paragraph covers one TCR beta chain sequence. The data originate from a study of blood T cell repertoires in COVID-19. This CDR3 is built from 17 residues. Per germline, CDR1 KGHSH and CDR2 LQKENI. V was clipped by 3 bases and J by 4 bases; unmatched bases: 14. Produced via immunoSEQ multiplex PCR; TCRdb's table is partial and in-frame only. The data hold roughly 90,000 clones, with over 75% observed a single time. Seattle participants joined during active infection and were tracked over time. This rearrangement joins TRBV18 to TRBJ1-2; 7 bases agree with TRBD1. Sequences were obtained from peripheral blood. The TCR comes from an elderly woman with COVID-19, enrolled during active disease. The CDR3 protein is CASSPTTPTTGFYGYTF. DNA of the CDR3: TGTGCCAGCTCACCCACCACCCCCACGACAGGGTTCTATGGCTACACCTTC.